This T cell receptor (beta chain) was retrieved from a study of blood T cell repertoires in COVID-19. At the level of the study: The United States, Italy and Spain supplied acute and convalescent COVID-19 samples. T cells, B-cell-depleted T cells, or PBMCs provided the cDNA or gDNA that served as material.

The CDR3 covers 15 residues. With 0 bases clipped from V and 5 bases from J, the junction kept 3 bases outside the gene matches. CDR1 and CDR2 from the germline V gene are KGHSH and LQKENI. In the original analysis: It was from reference gene primer amplification that nucleated cell counts were estimated. Some clones are missing from TCRdb's copy, which holds only in-frame ones; the method was immunoSEQ multiplex PCR. D and trimming come from the DNA, and the V and J calls and clone size come from that table. Of roughly 250,000 clones in the sample, around 87% were seen once. Symptom resolution, clearance, or two negative PCRs marked the recovered donors of Cohort 3. The sample holds a few counts of this clone.

The sequenced sample was PBMCs or T cells enriched from blood (not recorded which). This chain joins TRBV18 and TRBJ1-5; the match to TRBD1 covers 8 bases. This clonotype was sampled from a woman aged 45-60 years who had recovered from COVID-19. The CDR3 sequence: CASSPPGQDHQPQHF. CDR3 nucleotide sequence: TGTGCCAGCTCACCACCGGGACAGGATCATCAGCCCCAGCATTTT.